This T cell receptor beta chain was identified during a study of beta chain features in type 1 diabetes. Overall study findings and caveats: TCRB repertoires of naive, central memory and Treg cells appeared more similar among patients than among healthy donors.

Germline CDR1 is LNHDA and CDR2 is SQIVND (reference sequence). This CDR3 region has 16 residues. The trim removed 3 bases at V and 1 base at J, leaving 4 bases unmatched. The sequenced template was cDNA made from the entire isolated RNA. Sequenced by immunoSEQ multiplex PCR; TCRdb stores in-frame clones only, minus some. The table shows 300,000 to 400,000 clones, with about 11% occurring only once. Averaging about 116 mL, one heparinised blood draw came from each individual donor. Regarding this clone: Its cognate antigen is unknown.

Sequenced input: naive CD4+ T cells from blood. J is TRBJ2-2 and V is TRBV19; 8 nucleotides agree with TRBD2. This receptor was obtained from a woman aged 25-40 years in good health. CDR3 in DNA: TGTGCCAGTAGTATTACTACTAGCGGGAACACCGGGGAGCTGTTTTTT. Protein product: CASSITTSGNTGELFF.